Given below is one T cell receptor beta chain in context. The antigen is unknown. Carrying unique molecular identifiers, the cDNA also gained a universal primer site through template switching. TCRdb used MiXCR to reprocess the 5' RACE reads, holding one entry per CDR3 protein. This sample yields 1.5 million or so distinct CDR3 sequences, of which about 32% are seen a single time; 0.25% to 0.3% belongs to the top ten. Trimming stripped 5 bases from V and 4 bases from J, with 16 bases between. The CDR3 covers 14 residues. Germline V gene sequence: CDR1 DFQATT, CDR2 SNEGSKA (reference sequence). The data originate from a study of identical twins. Overall study results and limits: Abundant beta clonotypes from cord blood bore fewer insertions; memory repertoires lacked this pattern. Twin-shared out-of-frame alpha sequences showed excess low generation probability. A partial confounding effect on zero-insertion analyses could come from invariant MAIT and iNKT cells.

The clonotype comes from a newborn girl in good health. The V call is TRBV20-1, the J call TRBJ2-3, with D perhaps matching TRBD2 (5 bases). Source material: cord blood. The CDR3 reads CSAYKAVGADTQYF. As DNA, the CDR3 is TGCAGTGCTTATAAAGCGGTTGGGGCAGATACGCAGTATTTT.